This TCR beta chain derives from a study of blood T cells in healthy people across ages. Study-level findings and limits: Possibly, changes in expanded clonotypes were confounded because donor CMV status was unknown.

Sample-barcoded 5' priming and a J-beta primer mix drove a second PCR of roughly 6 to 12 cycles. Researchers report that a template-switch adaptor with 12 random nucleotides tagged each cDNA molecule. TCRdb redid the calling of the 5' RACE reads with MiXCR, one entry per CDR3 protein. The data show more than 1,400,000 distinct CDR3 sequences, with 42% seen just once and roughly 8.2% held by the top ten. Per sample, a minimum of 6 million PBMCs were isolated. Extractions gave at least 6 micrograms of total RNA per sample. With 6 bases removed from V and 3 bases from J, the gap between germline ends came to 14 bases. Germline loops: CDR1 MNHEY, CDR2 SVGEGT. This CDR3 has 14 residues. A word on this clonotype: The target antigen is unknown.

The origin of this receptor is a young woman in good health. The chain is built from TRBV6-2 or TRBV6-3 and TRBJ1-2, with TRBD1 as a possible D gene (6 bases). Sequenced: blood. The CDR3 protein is CASRAPGDHYGYTF. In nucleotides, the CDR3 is TGTGCCAGCAGAGCCCCAGGGGACCACTATGGCTACACCTTC.